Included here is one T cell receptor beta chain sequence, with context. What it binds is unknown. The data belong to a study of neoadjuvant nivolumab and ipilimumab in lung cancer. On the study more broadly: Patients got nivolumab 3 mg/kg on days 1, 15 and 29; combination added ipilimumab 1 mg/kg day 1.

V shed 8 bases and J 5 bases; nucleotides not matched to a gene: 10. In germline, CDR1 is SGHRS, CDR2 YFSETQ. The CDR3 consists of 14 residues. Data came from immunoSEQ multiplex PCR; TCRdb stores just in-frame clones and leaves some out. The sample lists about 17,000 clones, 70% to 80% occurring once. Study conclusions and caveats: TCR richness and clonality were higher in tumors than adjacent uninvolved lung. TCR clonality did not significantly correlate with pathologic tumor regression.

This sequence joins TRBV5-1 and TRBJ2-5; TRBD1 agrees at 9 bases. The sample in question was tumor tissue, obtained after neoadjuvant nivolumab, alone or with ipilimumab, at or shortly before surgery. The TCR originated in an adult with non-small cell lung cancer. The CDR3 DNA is TGCGCCAGTAGACTGGACAGGGGCGTGGAGACCCAGTACTTC. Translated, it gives CASRLDRGVETQYF.